The entry below describes one TCR beta chain. The junction shows a germline mismatch at one end, possibly a read error. The same CDR3 arises from other DNA sequences in this sample as well. This CDR3 contains 14 residues. Looked up from germline, CDR1 is MNHEY and CDR2 is SVGEGT. These data come from a study of blood T cell repertoires in COVID-19. In the study overall: Donors in the United States, Italy and Spain gave samples during acute or convalescent COVID-19. Nucleic acid was either cDNA or gDNA, and it came from T cells, B-cell-depleted T cells, or PBMCs.

In the original workflow: Cell counts per sample came from amplifying reference gene primers. Method: immunoSEQ multiplex PCR; TCRdb's copy keeps in-frame clones and lacks some. V and J calls and clone size are those listed in that table; D and trimming were worked out from the DNA. This table holds 110,000 to 150,000 clones, roughly 80% found once. This TCR derives from a man aged 65 to 85 who had recovered from COVID-19. The sample taken for sequencing was peripheral blood. The chain has TRBV6-2 or TRBV6-3 and TRBJ1-1; tentative D call: TRBD1 (6 bases). The CDR3 loop is CASSYSKGVTEAFF. For the CDR3, the DNA is TGTGCCAGCAGTTACTCGAAGGGGGTCACTGAGGCTTTCTTT.